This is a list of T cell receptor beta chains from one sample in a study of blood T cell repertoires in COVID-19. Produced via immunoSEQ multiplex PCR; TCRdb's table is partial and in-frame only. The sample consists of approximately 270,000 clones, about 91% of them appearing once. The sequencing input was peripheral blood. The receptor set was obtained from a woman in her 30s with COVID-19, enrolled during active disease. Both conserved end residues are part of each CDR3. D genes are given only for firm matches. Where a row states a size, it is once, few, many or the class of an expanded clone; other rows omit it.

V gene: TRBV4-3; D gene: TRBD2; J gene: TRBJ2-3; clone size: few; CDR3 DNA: TGCGCCAGCAGCCAAAACCACATAGCGGGGAGCACAGATACGCAGTATTTT; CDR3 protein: CASSQNHIAGSTDTQYF
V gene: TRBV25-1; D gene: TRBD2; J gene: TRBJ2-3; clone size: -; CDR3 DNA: TGTGCCAGCAGTGAATACAGGACTAGCGGGGGGCCAGATACGCAGTATTTT; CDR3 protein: CASSEYRTSGGPDTQYF
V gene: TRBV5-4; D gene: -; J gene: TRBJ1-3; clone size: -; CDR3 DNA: TGTGCCAGCAGCCCAGGGCAGGATGCCGGAAACACCATATATTTT; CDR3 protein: CASSPGQDAGNTIYF
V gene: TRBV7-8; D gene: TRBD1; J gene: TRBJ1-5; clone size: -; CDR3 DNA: TGTGCCAGCAGCCGGGACAGGGGTGATCCCCAGCATTTT; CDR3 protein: CASSRDRGDPQHF
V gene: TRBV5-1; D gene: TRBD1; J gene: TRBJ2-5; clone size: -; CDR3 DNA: TGCGCCAGCAGCTTGAGGGGCGGACAGGGGTTTCCGGAGACCCAGTACTTC; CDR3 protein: CASSLRGGQGFPETQYF
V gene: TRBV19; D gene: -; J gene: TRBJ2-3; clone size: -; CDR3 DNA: TGTGCCAGTAGTTCGAACAAACCTTCAGATACGCAGTATTTT; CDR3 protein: CASSSNKPSDTQYF
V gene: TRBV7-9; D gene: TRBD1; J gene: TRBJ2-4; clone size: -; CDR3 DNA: TGTGCCAGCAGCCGTAGCCTCTCGACAGGGGGCATATCCAAAAACATTCAGTACTTC; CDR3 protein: CASSRSLSTGGISKNIQYF
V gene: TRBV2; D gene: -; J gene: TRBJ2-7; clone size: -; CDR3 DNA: TGTGCCAGCAGTGACAGGTCTACCCTCTCCTACGAGCAGTACTTC; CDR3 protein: CASSDRSTLSYEQYF
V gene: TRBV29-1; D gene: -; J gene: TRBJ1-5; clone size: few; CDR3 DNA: TGCAGCGTTGTATTGGAGGGGTTGAGCAATCAGCCCCAGCATTTT; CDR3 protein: CSVVLEGLSNQPQHF
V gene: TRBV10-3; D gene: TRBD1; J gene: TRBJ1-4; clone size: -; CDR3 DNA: TGTGCCATCAGTAACGCCGGGACAGGGAGTGAGGAACTGTTTTTT; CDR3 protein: CAISNAGTGSEELFF
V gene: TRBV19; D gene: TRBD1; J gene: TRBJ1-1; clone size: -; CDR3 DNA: TGTGCCAGTAGCCGCCGACAGGGGGCCGGGAACACTGAAGCTTTCTTT; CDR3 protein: CASSRRQGAGNTEAFF
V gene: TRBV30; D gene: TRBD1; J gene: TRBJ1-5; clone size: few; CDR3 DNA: TGTGCCTGGAGTGACCATGGACAGGACCCGTCCCAGCATTTT; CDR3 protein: CAWSDHGQDPSQHF
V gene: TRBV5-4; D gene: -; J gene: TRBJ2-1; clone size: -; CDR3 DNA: TGTGCCAGCAGCTTGGACCCCCTAGATGAGCAGTTCTTC; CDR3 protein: CASSLDPLDEQFF
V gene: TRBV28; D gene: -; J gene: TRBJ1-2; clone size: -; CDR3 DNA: TGTGCCAGCAGTTGGAGGGACTATGGCTACACCTTC; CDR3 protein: CASSWRDYGYTF
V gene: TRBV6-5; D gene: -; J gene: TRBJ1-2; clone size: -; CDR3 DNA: TGTGCCAGCAGCCCCTATTCTAACTATGGCTACACCTTC; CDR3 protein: CASSPYSNYGYTF
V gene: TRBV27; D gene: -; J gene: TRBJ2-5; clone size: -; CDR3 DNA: TGTGCCAGCAAACCTCTACAGGGTGGCCAAGAGACCCAGTACTTC; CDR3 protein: CASKPLQGGQETQYF
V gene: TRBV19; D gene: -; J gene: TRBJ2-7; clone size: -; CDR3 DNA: TGTGCCAGTTCCGCGGGACCCTCCTACGAGCAGTACTTC; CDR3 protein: CASSAGPSYEQYF
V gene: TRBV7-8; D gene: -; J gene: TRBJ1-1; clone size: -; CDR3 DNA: TGTGCCAGCAGCTTAGTCCAGGGGTGGATGAACACTGAAGCTTTCTTT; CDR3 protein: CASSLVQGWMNTEAFF
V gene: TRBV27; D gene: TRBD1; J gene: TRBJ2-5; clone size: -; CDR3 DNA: TGTGCCAGCAGCCCAGACAGTGGGACAGAAGAGACCCAGTACTTC; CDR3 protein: CASSPDSGTEETQYF
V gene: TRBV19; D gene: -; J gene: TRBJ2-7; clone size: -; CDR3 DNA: TGTGCCAGTAGTGGGATACAGGGCCACGACGAGCAGTACTTC; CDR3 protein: CASSGIQGHDEQYF
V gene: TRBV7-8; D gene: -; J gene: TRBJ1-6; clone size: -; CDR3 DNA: TGTGCCAGCAGCTTTAGAGGGAATTCACCCCTCCACTTT; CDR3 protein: CASSFRGNSPLHF
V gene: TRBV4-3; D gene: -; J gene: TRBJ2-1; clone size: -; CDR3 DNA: TGCGCCAGCAGCCGAGGCCGCAATGAGCAGTTCTTC; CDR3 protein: CASSRGRNEQFF